The present entry profiles one T cell receptor beta chain with its context. This sample was included in a study of CD8 T cells in Susac syndrome. With random hexamers, reverse transcription was performed on about 0.45 to 1 ug of RNA. From the immunoSEQ multiplex PCR reads, TCRdb called clonotypes with MiXCR, one entry per CDR3 protein. The sample yields around 140,000 distinct CDR3 sequences, around 85% seen once. The ends were cut back, 0 bases at V and 7 bases at J, with 7 bases in the middle. The CDR3 length is 12 residues. The germline V gene encodes CDR1 GTSNPN and CDR2 SVGIG (reference sequence). Negative isolation yielded the CD8+ and CD4+ T cells, while FACS enriched the TEMRA cells.

The rearrangement joins TRBV30 to TRBJ2-1; D is uncertain. The sequence was obtained from a human donor with multiple sclerosis. Sequenced material: CD8+ T cells from PBMCs. CDR3: CAWSVMGNEQFF. CDR3 nucleotide sequence: TGTGCCTGGAGTGTAATGGGGAATGAGCAGTTCTTC.